This TCR beta chain was profiled in a study of T-cell reconstitution after alpha-beta-depleted transplantation in children. A few counts support this clonotype. Molecular barcoding with unique molecular identifiers was used for the TCRbeta library. TCRdb redid the calling of the PCR reads with MiXCR, one entry per CDR3 protein. The repertoire includes about 610,000 distinct CDR3 sequences, 8% to 11% of them detected once, and approximately 4.1% sits in the top ten. The specimen comprised PBMCs from the stem cell graft donor, sampled from the stem cell graft. The sequence was collected from a human donor who donated a stem cell graft to a child with acute myeloid leukemia.

The CDR3 region has the DNA TGTGCCAGCAGAACCGTCTCAACGAACACTGAAGCTTTCTTT. This sequence encodes CASRTVSTNTEAFF. The chain links TRBV28 to TRBJ1-1; D gene uncertain. CDR1 and CDR2 (germline): MDHEN, SYDVKM. The CDR3 covers 14 residues. Trimming shortened V by 6 bases and J by 1 base, and 12 bases separated the two germline ends.